This T cell receptor (beta chain) was recorded in a study of blood T cells in healthy people across ages. This clonotype has just a few counts. Next came a second PCR, run for about 6 to 12 cycles, which used a sample-barcoded 5' primer along with a J-beta primer mix. MiXCR, applied by TCRdb to the 5' RACE reads, yields one record per CDR3 protein. The sample lists more than 600,000 distinct CDR3 sequences, 25% occurring once. Germline V gene sequence: CDR1 MNHEY, CDR2 SVGAGI. The V end was cut by 0 bases, the J end by 3 bases, with 9 bases between. There are 15 residues in the CDR3. The same data also contributed to another study, on T cells of mothers and their children. As that report states: The second PCR used the M1S primer, and this primer added sample barcodes and 2-4 random nucleotides.

Sample: blood. The chain links TRBV6-5 to TRBJ1-5; D ambiguous. The clonotype originates from a boy aged 5-17 years in good health. In DNA, the CDR3 is TGTGCCAGCAGTTACTCAAGCGGGTCCAATCAGCCCCAGCATTTT. Amino acid sequence: CASSYSSGSNQPQHF.